This T cell receptor beta chain was identified in a study of blood T cell repertoires in COVID-19. Across the study: The study drew acute and convalescent COVID-19 samples from the United States, Italy and Spain. T cells, B-cell-depleted T cells, or PBMCs provided the cDNA or gDNA that served as material.

The CDR3 runs to 13 residues. V was cut by 1 base and J by 3 bases, with 6 bases left in between. The germline V gene encodes CDR1 LGHDT and CDR2 YNNKEL (reference sequence). Some clones are missing from TCRdb's copy, which holds only in-frame ones; the method was immunoSEQ multiplex PCR. Counted here are roughly 90,000 clones, 75% to 85% occurring once; the ten biggest clones make up under 13%. The chain joins TRBV3-1 (or the pseudogene TRBV3-2) to TRBJ1-1; D not resolved. Sequences were obtained from peripheral blood. The receptor was isolated from a woman in her 70s with acute or convalescent COVID-19. This CDR3 reads CASSQGTYTEAFF. DNA of the CDR3: TGTGCCAGCAGCCAAGGGACTTACACTGAAGCTTTCTTT.